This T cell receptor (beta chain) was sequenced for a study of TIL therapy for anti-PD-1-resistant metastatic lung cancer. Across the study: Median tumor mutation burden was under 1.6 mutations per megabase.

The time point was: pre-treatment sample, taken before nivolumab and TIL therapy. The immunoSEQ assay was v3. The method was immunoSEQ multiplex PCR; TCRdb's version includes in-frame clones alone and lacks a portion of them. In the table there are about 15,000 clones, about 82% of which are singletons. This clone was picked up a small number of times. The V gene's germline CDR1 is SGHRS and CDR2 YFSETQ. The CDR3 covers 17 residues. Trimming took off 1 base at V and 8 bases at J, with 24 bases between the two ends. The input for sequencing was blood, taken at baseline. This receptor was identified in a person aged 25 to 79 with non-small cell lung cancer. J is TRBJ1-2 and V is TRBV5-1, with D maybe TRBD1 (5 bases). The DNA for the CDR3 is TGCGCCAGCAGCTTGTCATACGATGAAGGGACGAATACCGGCTACACCTTC. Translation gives CASSLSYDEGTNTGYTF.